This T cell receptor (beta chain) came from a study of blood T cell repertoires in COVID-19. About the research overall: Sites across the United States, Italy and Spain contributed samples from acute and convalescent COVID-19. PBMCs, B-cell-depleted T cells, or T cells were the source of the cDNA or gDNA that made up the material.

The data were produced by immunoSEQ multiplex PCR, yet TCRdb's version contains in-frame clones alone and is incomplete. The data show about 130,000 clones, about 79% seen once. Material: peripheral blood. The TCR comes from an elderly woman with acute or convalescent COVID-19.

The CDR3 DNA is TGTGCCAGCAGCCTACGGGTAGCCACTGAAGCTTTCTTT. It codes for CASSLRVATEAFF. The chain employs TRBV7-6 and TRBJ1-1; the D is unclear. The length of the CDR3 is 13 residues. In germline, CDR1 is SGHVS, CDR2 FNYEAQ. V lost 5 bases and J 4 bases, leaving 11 bases between the germline ends.